These 4 T cell receptor beta chains were sequenced from one sample in a study of identical twins. TCRdb reanalysed the 5' RACE reads using MiXCR and keeps one entry per CDR3 protein. The profile shows roughly 690,000 distinct CDR3 sequences, 21% of them singletons. The sample also formed part of further work on T cells expressing NK-cell markers.

The sequencing input was PBMCs. All receptors come from a young woman in good health.

The table lists this clonotype with many counts. This CDR3 is CASSQHERAGEDTQYF. CDR3 DNA sequence: TGCGCCAGCAGCCAGCATGAGCGGGCGGGGGAGGATACGCAGTATTTT. The V and J genes are TRBV5-1 and TRBJ2-3; the match to TRBD2 covers 7 bases. V was clipped by 4 bases and J by 6 bases; unmatched bases: 14. Germline V CDR1 and CDR2: SGHRS, YFSETQ. The CDR3 consists of 16 residues.

The CDR3 loop reads CSARVPELYNEQFF. The CDR3 DNA is TGCAGTGCTAGGGTTCCGGAGCTGTACAATGAGCAGTTCTTC. This chain joins TRBV20-1 and TRBJ2-1; D unresolved. This CDR3 region has 14 residues. Germline V gene lookup returns CDR1 DFQATT and CDR2 SNEGSKA (reference sequence). The V end lost 3 bases, the J end lost 4 bases, and 13 bases lay between the germline ends.

This clonotype was counted between two and nine times. In DNA form, the CDR3 reads TGTGCCAGCAGTTACGCGCGGGAGCAGTTCTTC. Its translation is CASSYAREQFF. The rearrangement joins TRBV6-2 or TRBV6-3 to TRBJ2-1, with D uncertain. This CDR3 comprises 11 residues. Trimming took off 2 bases at V and 10 bases at J, with 6 bases between the two ends. Looked up from germline, CDR1 is MNHEY and CDR2 is SVGEGT.

The genes are TRBV21-1 and TRBJ2-3; the table assigns TRBD2, which was not confirmed against the DNA. TRBV21-1 is a known pseudogene. The CDR3 has 20 residues. CDR3 nucleotide sequence: TGTGCCAGCATCTTATCCCGGACCCTTCGCGGGAGGACTTGCACAGATACGCAGTATTTT. As protein: CASILSRTLRGRTCTDTQYF.